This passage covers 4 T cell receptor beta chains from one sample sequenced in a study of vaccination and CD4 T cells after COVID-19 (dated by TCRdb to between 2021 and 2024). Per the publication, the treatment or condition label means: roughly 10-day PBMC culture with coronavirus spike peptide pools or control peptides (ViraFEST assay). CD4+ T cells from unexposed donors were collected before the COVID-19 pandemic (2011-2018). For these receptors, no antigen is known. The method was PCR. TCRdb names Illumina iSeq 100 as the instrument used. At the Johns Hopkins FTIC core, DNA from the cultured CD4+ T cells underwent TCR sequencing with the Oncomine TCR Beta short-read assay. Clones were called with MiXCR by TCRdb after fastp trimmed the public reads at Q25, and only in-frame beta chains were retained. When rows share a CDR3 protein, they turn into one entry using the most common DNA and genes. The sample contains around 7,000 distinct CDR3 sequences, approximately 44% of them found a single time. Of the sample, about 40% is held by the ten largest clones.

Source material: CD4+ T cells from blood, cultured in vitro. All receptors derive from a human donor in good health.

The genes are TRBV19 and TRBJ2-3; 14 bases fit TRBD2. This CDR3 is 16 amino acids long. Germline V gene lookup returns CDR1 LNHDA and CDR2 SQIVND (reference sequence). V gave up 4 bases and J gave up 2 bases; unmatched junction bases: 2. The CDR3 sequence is CASSRGLAGATDTQYF. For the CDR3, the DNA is TGTGCCAGTAGTAGGGGACTAGCGGGGGCCACAGATACGCAGTATTTT.

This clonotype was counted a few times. CDR3 in DNA: TGTGCCAGCAGCTCCACAGGGGGCCCAGGTGGCTACACCTTC. Its translation: CASSSTGGPGGYTF. V is TRBV7-2 and J is TRBJ1-2, with 9 bases matching TRBD1. Germline V lookup: CDR1 SGHTA, CDR2 FQGNSA. The length of the CDR3 is 14 residues. J was trimmed by 7 bases and V by 4 bases; bases with no gene match: 7.

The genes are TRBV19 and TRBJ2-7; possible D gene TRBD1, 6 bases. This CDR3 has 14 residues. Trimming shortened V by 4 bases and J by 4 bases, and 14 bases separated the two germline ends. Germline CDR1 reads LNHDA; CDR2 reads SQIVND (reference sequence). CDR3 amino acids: CASSTPGQIYEQYF. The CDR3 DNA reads TGTGCCAGTAGTACGCCGGGACAAATATACGAGCAGTACTTC.

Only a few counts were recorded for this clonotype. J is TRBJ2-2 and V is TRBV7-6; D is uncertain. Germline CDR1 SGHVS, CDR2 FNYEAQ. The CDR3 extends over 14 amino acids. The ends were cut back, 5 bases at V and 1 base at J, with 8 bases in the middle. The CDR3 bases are TGTGCCAGCAGCAGATTCTTGAACACCGGGGAGCTGTTTTTT. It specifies CASSRFLNTGELFF.